Sequencing of this T cell receptor (beta chain) was carried out in a study of Tregs in tolerant kidney transplant recipients. Across the whole study: Related graft donors supplied nonmyeloablative bone marrow transplants, and mixed chimerism was transient. Study observations and caveats: Nucleotide sequences could not be compared across some patients' samples due to primer changes.

This CDR3 has 14 residues. Germline V gene data show CDR1 as SGHVS and CDR2 as FQNEAQ. The germline V and J ends were trimmed by 4 bases and 2 bases, with 10 bases remaining between them. A remark on this clone: Its antigen is unidentified.

Generated by immunoSEQ multiplex PCR, the TCRdb table keeps only in-frame clones and is missing some. The table lists around 70,000 clones, more than 90% of them singletons. Unstimulated regulatory T cells (CD4+CD25+CD127-), CD4+CD25- non-regulatory cells, CD4 and CD8 cells were FACS-sorted from thawed PBMCs. The rearrangement uses TRBV7-8 and TRBJ2-3; D is possibly TRBD2 (6 bases). This TCR derives from a human donor who received a combined kidney and bone marrow transplant. Here the sequenced sample was CD8+ T cells from blood, taken before the transplant. DNA of the CDR3: TGTGCCAGCAGCTCGGAGGGCCTCACAGATACGCAGTATTTT. Amino acids: CASSSEGLTDTQYF.